A selection of T cell receptor beta chains follows, all from one sample in a study of T cell changes during pregnancy in multiple sclerosis. Using immunoSEQ multiplex PCR, the repertoire was profiled, and TCRdb retains in-frame clones only, with some absent. This table has some 100,000 clones, about 92% appearing once. The source material was peripheral blood, sampled in the second trimester of pregnancy. The receptors stem from a female donor with multiple sclerosis, enrolled in a pregnancy study. The CDR3 runs from the conserved cysteine through the conserved F or W. A D gene is named only where the DNA matches it firmly. Clone size is shown for a subset of rows, as once, few, many or a class of expanded clone.

d_call j_call v_call clone_size cdr3_aa cdr3_nt
TRBD2 TRBJ2-1 TRBV7-7 - CASSPALPSGRMSEQFF TGTGCCAGCAGCCCCGCTCTTCCTAGCGGGAGGATGAGTGAGCAGTTCTTC
TRBD1 TRBJ2-7 TRBV7-4 - CASSTTGKGCYNYEQYF TGTGCCAGCAGCACGACAGGGAAAGGGTGCTACAACTACGAGCAGTACTTC
- TRBJ2-1 TRBV27 - CASSLSVSSYNEQFF TGTGCCAGCAGCCTTTCGGTAAGCTCCTACAATGAGCAGTTCTTC
TRBD1 TRBJ2-3 TRBV5-8 - CASSSGQSFSTDTQYF TGTGCCAGCAGCTCGGGACAGTCCTTTAGCACAGATACGCAGTATTTT
- TRBJ1-1 TRBV28 - CASNRRGPEAFF TGTGCCAGCAATAGGAGGGGACCTGAAGCTTTCTTT
- TRBJ2-5 TRBV21-1 - CASNMTGEFQETQYF TGTGCCAGCAACATGACAGGGGAATTCCAAGAGACCCAGTACTTC
- TRBJ2-7 TRBV6-1 once CASTSSDTYEQYF TGTGCCAGCACGTCTAGCGATACCTACGAGCAGTACTTC
TRBD2 TRBJ2-7 TRBV28 - CASSPGTSGSSYEQYF TGTGCCAGCAGTCCAGGGACTAGCGGGAGCTCCTACGAGCAGTACTTC
- TRBJ1-1 TRBV6-1 - CASRTELRARAFF TGTGCCAGCAGGACGGAATTGCGGGCTCGGGCTTTCTTT
- TRBJ1-5 TRBV10-3 - CAISEVGVREPQHF TGTGCCATCAGTGAAGTCGGGGTACGGGAGCCCCAGCATTTT
- TRBJ1-3 TRBV19 - CASSISGFSGNTIYF TGTGCCAGTAGTATCAGCGGCTTCTCTGGAAACACCATATATTTT
TRBD1 TRBJ1-5 TRBV6-6 - CASSNDRDGQPQHF TGTGCCAGCAGCAATGACAGGGACGGTCAGCCCCAGCATTTT
- TRBJ2-7 TRBV19 - CASSEGVDTEQYF TGTGCCAGTAGTGAAGGGGTGGATACCGAGCAGTACTTC
TRBD2 TRBJ2-4 TRBV13 - CASSLSVAGAKNIQYF TGTGCCAGCAGCTTGTCTGTAGCGGGAGCCAAAAACATTCAGTACTTC
- TRBJ2-2 TRBV5-1 - CASSLDTNTGELFF TGCGCCAGCAGCTTAGACACGAACACCGGGGAGCTGTTTTTT
- TRBJ2-7 TRBV4-1 - CASSQPGGQPFDEQYF TGCGCCAGCAGCCAACCCGGGGGACAGCCGTTTGACGAGCAGTACTTC
- TRBJ1-3 TRBV27 - CASSPFGSSGNTIYF TGTGCCAGCAGTCCCTTCGGTAGCTCTGGAAACACCATATATTTT
TRBD2 TRBJ2-5 TRBV7-8 once CASSLVGSLAGFETQYF TGTGCCAGCAGCTTAGTGGGGAGCCTAGCGGGATTTGAGACCCAGTACTTC
TRBD1 TRBJ2-7 TRBV19 few CASRSPGQGYEQYF TGTGCCAGTAGATCCCCGGGACAGGGTTACGAGCAGTACTTC
TRBD1 TRBJ1-5 TRBV27 - CASSNRGSQPQHF TGTGCCAGCAGCAACAGGGGGTCTCAGCCCCAGCATTTT
- TRBJ2-1 TRBV5-4 - CASRDGGGRAYNEQFF TGTGCCAGCAGGGATGGGGGCGGGAGAGCCTACAATGAGCAGTTCTTC
TRBD1 TRBJ2-3 TRBV10-3 - CAISQGGSARTDTQYF TGTGCCATCAGCCAAGGGGGCAGCGCCCGCACAGATACGCAGTATTTT